This T cell receptor beta chain was found in a study of CD8+CD57+ T cells in acquired aplastic anemia. Turning to the study itself: The average for DNA from sorted CD4+ and CD8+ cells was 3.2 ug. As sequenced from healthy donors, CD4+ cells averaged about 11 million reads.

V lost 0 bases to trimming and J lost 2 bases, with 14 bases between them. CDR1 is SGDLS and CDR2 is YYNGEE in the germline V gene. The CDR3 consists of 16 residues. This clonotype was seen repeatedly, ten times or more. What it binds is unknown. The study's findings and limits: Patients had around 30 CD8+ CDR3 sequences in common with controls (the shared set). CD8+ Simpson's diversity showed no significant patient-control difference.

According to the study, genomic DNA was the template for TCR beta VDJ and CDR3 profiling. In TCRdb, the reads were re-called with MiXCR into one record per CDR3 protein. The data show fewer than 250,000 distinct CDR3 sequences, approximately 52% seen once. The chain is built from TRBV9 and TRBJ2-5; no reliable D call. The specimen sequenced was sorted CD4+, CD8+, or CD8+CD57+ T cells (not recorded which) from PBMCs. The origin of this receptor is a human donor in good health, serving as a control. The CDR3 DNA follows: TGTGCCAGCAGCGTAGCCCCTCGGGCTCCTCAAGAGACCCAGTACTTC. Residues: CASSVAPRAPQETQYF.